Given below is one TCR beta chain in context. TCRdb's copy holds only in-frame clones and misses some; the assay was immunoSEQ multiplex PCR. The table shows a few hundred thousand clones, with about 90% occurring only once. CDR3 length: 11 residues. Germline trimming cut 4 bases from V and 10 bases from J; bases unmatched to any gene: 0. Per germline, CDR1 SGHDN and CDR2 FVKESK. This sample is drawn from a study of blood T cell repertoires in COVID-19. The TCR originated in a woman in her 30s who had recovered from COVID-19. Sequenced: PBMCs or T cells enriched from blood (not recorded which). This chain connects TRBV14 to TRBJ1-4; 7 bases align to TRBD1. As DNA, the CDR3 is TGTGCCAGCAGCCCAGGGGGAAAACTGTTTTTT. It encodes CASSPGGKLFF.